The 22 T cell receptor beta chains below all came from one sample that was sequenced in a study of blood T cells in healthy people across ages. Next came a second PCR, run for about 7 to 12 cycles, which used a sample-barcoded 5' primer along with a J-beta primer mix. TCRdb passed the 5' RACE reads through MiXCR, listing each CDR3 protein once. The sample shows 890,000 or so distinct CDR3 sequences, around two thirds of them seen only once. The sequenced sample was blood. The receptors shown here come from a man aged 30 to 45 in good health.

This chain uses TRBV4-3 with TRBJ2-7, with D possibly being TRBD1 or TRBD2 (5 bases each). Trimming left V 1 base short and J 6 bases short, with 10 bases between. CDR1 is LGHNA, CDR2 YSLEER, per germline. There are 13 residues in the CDR3. The CDR3 reads CASSQVPGTEQYF. The CDR3, as DNA: TGCGCCAGCAGCCAAGTCCCCGGGACCGAGCAGTACTTC.

This chain joins TRBV6-2 or TRBV6-3 and TRBJ2-5; TRBD1 is a possible D gene (6 bases). Germline V lookup: CDR1 MNHEY, CDR2 SVGEGT. This CDR3 has 15 amino acids. The V gene lost 5 bases and the J gene lost 11 bases, with 24 bases spanning the gap. This chain's CDR3 is CASSDDRGRDNEQYF. CDR3 DNA sequence: TGTGCCAGCAGTGACGATCGGGGCAGGGACAATGAGCAGTACTTC.

The chain joins TRBV9 to TRBJ2-1, with unresolved D. The germline V and J ends were trimmed by 2 bases and 13 bases, with 19 bases remaining between them. Looked up from germline, CDR1 is SGDLS and CDR2 is YYNGEE. This CDR3 region has 14 residues. The CDR3 reads CASSVRASPETQFF. In nucleotides, the CDR3 is TGTGCCAGCAGCGTTCGGGCATCCCCAGAGACCCAGTTCTTC.

The rearrangement links TRBV20-1 to TRBJ2-5, with a weak D call TRBD1 (6 bases). This CDR3 has 14 residues. From germline, CDR1 is DFQATT and CDR2 SNEGSKA (reference sequence). V gave up 5 bases and J gave up 2 bases, with 15 bases separating them. Here the CDR3 DNA reads TGCAGTGCTTCCCCGCCGGGACAACAAGAGACCCAGTACTTC. The encoded protein is CSASPPGQQETQYF.

The genes are TRBV6-6 and TRBJ2-1; TRBD2 might be the D (7 bases). CDR3 length equals 15 residues. Germline V gene data show CDR1 as MNHNY and CDR2 as SVGAGI (reference sequence). The germline V and J ends were trimmed by 8 bases and 6 bases, with 20 bases remaining between them. The DNA for the CDR3 is TGTGCCAGCGCCGACGGTGGGGGGGCGGGCAATGAGCAGTTCTTC. It specifies CASADGGGAGNEQFF.

The chain joins TRBV7-3 to TRBJ2-3; 7 bases are shared with TRBD2. Trimming cost V 5 bases and J 1 base; bases outside gene matches: 12. There are 17 residues in the CDR3. Germline-derived CDR1 and CDR2 are SGHTA and FQGTGA. Here the CDR3 reads CASSPLRGNRGTDTQYF. The DNA for the CDR3 is TGTGCCAGCAGCCCGCTGCGGGGGAACCGGGGCACAGATACGCAGTATTTT.

This sequence joins TRBV28 and TRBJ2-1; the D gene is possibly TRBD2 (7 bases). CDR3 length equals 17 residues. Trimming took off 4 bases at V and 5 bases at J, with 21 bases between the two ends. The germline gives CDR1 MDHEN, CDR2 SYDVKM. The CDR3 here is CASSSLGMGGAHNEQFF. The CDR3, as DNA: TGTGCCAGCAGTTCCCTCGGTATGGGGGGGGCCCACAATGAGCAGTTCTTC.

The CDR3 DNA reads as TGTGCCAGCGGTCAAGGAGAGAAGTGGGGCTACACCTTC. Translated, it gives CASGQGEKWGYTF. The chain employs TRBV9 and TRBJ1-2; D uncertain. The V gene's germline CDR1 is SGDLS and CDR2 YYNGEE. This CDR3 contains 13 residues. V was shortened by 7 bases and J by 8 bases, with 18 bases between the two germline ends.

This clonotype was seen once. CDR3 coding DNA: TGTGCCAGCAGACTCCTAGCGGGGGCTTCAGAGACCCAGTACTTC. This codes for CASRLLAGASETQYF. The chain recombines TRBV6-2 or TRBV6-3 with TRBJ2-4; TRBD2 aligns across 10 bases. Judging by the DNA end, TRBJ2-5 fits better; the J call may be wrong. The germline V gene has CDR1 MNHEY and CDR2 SVGEGT. This CDR3 is built from 15 residues.

Many counts were recorded for this clonotype. The CDR3 reads CSARDLDRGPGELFF. In DNA form, the CDR3 reads TGCAGTGCTAGAGATCTGGACAGGGGGCCCGGGGAGCTGTTTTTT. V usage is TRBV20-1 and J usage is TRBJ2-2, with TRBD1 matching over 11 bases. Per germline, CDR1 DFQATT and CDR2 SNEGSKA (reference sequence). CDR3 size: 15 residues. The V gene end was trimmed by 0 bases and the J gene end by 6 bases; junction bases not matched to a gene: 3.

J is TRBJ2-5 and V is TRBV7-2, with 13 bases that match TRBD2. The last part of the DNA fits TRBJ2-7 better; the J call may be wrong. This CDR3 has 15 residues. Looked up from germline, CDR1 is SGHTA and CDR2 is FQGNSA. The CDR3 DNA reads as TGTGCCAGCAGCTCTTGGACTAGCGGGGGATACGAGCAGTACTTC. Encoded protein: CASSSWTSGGYEQYF.

The sample holds a few counts of this clonotype. V gene TRBV4-3 combines with J gene TRBJ2-3; D remains unclear. CDR1 is LGHNA, CDR2 YSLEER, per germline. Trimming pared 3 bases from V and 4 bases from J, leaving 11 bases between. The CDR3 sequence is 14 residues long. CDR3 sequence: CASSQSRASDTQYF. The CDR3 DNA sequence: TGCGCCAGCAGCCAGTCAAGGGCCTCAGATACGCAGTATTTT.

The gene calls are TRBV6-2 or TRBV6-3 and TRBJ2-3; TRBD2 aligns across 7 bases. The CDR3 is 16 amino acids. Unmatched junction bases numbered 8, after V lost 4 bases and J lost 1 base. The germline gives CDR1 MNHEY, CDR2 SVGEGT. The DNA of the CDR3 is TGTGCCAGCAGTTCTCTAGCTAGCGGACGCACAGATACGCAGTATTTT. This encodes CASSSLASGRTDTQYF.

The V gene is TRBV7-2, the J gene TRBJ2-1, with a weak D call TRBD2 (7 bases). The CDR3 is made up of 17 amino acids. Trimming shortened V by 2 bases and J by 4 bases, and 18 bases separated the two germline ends. Germline CDR1 and CDR2: SGHTA and FQGNSA. The CDR3 DNA reads TGTGCCAGCAGCTTACGTCTAGGAGGGGGGGTTTACAATGAGCAGTTCTTC. This sequence encodes CASSLRLGGGVYNEQFF.

The chain combines TRBV12-3 or TRBV12-4 with TRBJ2-4; no firm D call. The J call is uncertain, as TRBJ2-7 better fits the DNA end. This CDR3 spans 12 amino acids. The CDR3, as DNA: TGTGCCAGCAGTTTCAGGATCGCCGAGCAGTACTTC. Translation: CASSFRIAEQYF.

V gene TRBV6-2 or TRBV6-3 combines with J gene TRBJ1-5, with 7 bases that match TRBD1. The germline V gene encodes CDR1 MNHEY and CDR2 SVGEGT. The CDR3 covers 15 residues. Trimming removed 4 bases from V and 4 bases from J; junction bases left unmatched: 7. The DNA for the CDR3 is TGTGCCAGCAGTTTGACCTCAGGGGGAAATCAGCCCCAGCATTTT. Translation gives CASSLTSGGNQPQHF.

The J gene is TRBJ2-7, the V gene TRBV7-9, with 9 bases aligning to TRBD1. Germline V CDR1 and CDR2: SEHNR, FQNEAQ (reference sequence). V dropped 5 bases and J dropped 4; count of bases not matched to a gene: 15. The CDR3 contains 17 residues. The CDR3 nucleotides are TGTGCCAGCAGCAAACCGGGACAGGGTCGCGATGGTTACGAGCAGTACTTC. This encodes CASSKPGQGRDGYEQYF.

CDR3 in amino acids: CASSAGGAVEETQYF. DNA of the CDR3: TGTGCCAGCAGTGCCGGGGGGGCCGTGGAAGAGACCCAGTACTTC. V and J are TRBV28 and TRBJ2-5; 8 bases match TRBD2. The CDR3 is 15 amino acids. V lost 5 bases and J lost 3; bases outside the gene matches: 8. The V gene's germline CDR1 is MDHEN and CDR2 SYDVKM.

The rearrangement joins TRBV4-3 to TRBJ1-4; D is possibly TRBD1 (5 bases). Trimming left V 0 bases short and J 0 bases short, with 17 bases between. The CDR3 sequence is 19 residues long. Germline CDR1 reads LGHNA; CDR2 reads YSLEER. The CDR3 DNA sequence: TGCGCCAGCAGCCAAGATCCTGTCCGAGAAGGGGCAACTAATGAAAAACTGTTTTTT. This codes for CASSQDPVREGATNEKLFF.

On this clonotype itself: The junction departs from germline at one end; a sequencing error may be responsible. The V call is TRBV2, the J call TRBJ2-1, with a tentative D call TRBD1 (6 bases). The CDR3 covers 11 residues. Germline V gene sequence: CDR1 SNHLY, CDR2 FYNNEI. CDR3 amino acids: CASSRQVERFF. In DNA form, the CDR3 reads TGTGCCAGCAGCCGACAGGTTGAGCGGTTCTTC.

This sequence joins TRBV20-1 and TRBJ1-2; D is unresolved. CDR1 and CDR2 (germline): DFQATT, SNEGSKA (reference sequence). The CDR3 extends over 11 amino acids. In DNA form, the CDR3 reads TGCAGAGCCGGTGCTTCCTATGGCTACACCTTC. Protein product: CRAGASYGYTF.

In DNA form, the CDR3 reads TGTGCCAGCGGACCTCCCAGCGGGGGTTCCTACGAGCAGTACTTC. Amino acids: CASGPPSGGSYEQYF. The V gene is TRBV2, the J gene TRBJ2-7; 8 bases fit TRBD2. The CDR3 contains 15 residues. With 8 bases clipped from V and 1 base from J, the junction kept 10 bases outside the gene matches. Germline V gene lookup returns CDR1 SNHLY and CDR2 FYNNEI. Full variable domain (remainder filled in from reference TRBV2 and TRBJ2-7): EPEVTQTPSHQVTQMGQEVILRCVPISNHLYFYWYRQILGQKVEFLVSFYNNEISEKSEIFDDQFSVERPDGSNFTLKIRSTKLEDSAMYFCASGPPSGGSYEQYFGPGTRLTVT.